The rows below give T cell receptor beta chains drawn from one sample of a study of beta chain features in type 1 diabetes. Produced via immunoSEQ multiplex PCR; TCRdb's table is partial and in-frame only. The sample shows roughly 230,000 clones, 9.6% of them seen only once. Sequencing was done on a sample of naive CD4+ T cells from blood. These receptors were collected from a woman between 18 and 29 years old in good health. Each CDR3 is given with its conserved first and last residue. A D gene is named only where the DNA matches it firmly. Clone size is shown for a subset of rows, as once, few, many or a class of expanded clone.

DNA: TGTGCCAGCAGCTATGGCTCGGGACAGAGTTGGGAGCAGTACTTC
CDR3: CASSYGSGQSWEQYF
J: TRBJ2-7
D: TRBD1
V: TRBV5-5
size: few
length: 15

DNA: TGTGCCAGCAGCCTCACAGGGCGTAACTATGGCTACACCTTC
CDR3: CASSLTGRNYGYTF
J: TRBJ1-2
D: .
V: TRBV11-2
size: .
length: 14

DNA: TGTGCCAGCAGTGAAGGAGGGACAGGGGCTTCACCCCTCCACTTT
CDR3: CASSEGGTGASPLHF
J: TRBJ1-6
D: TRBD1
V: TRBV6-1
size: few
length: 15

DNA: TGCAGCGTTGAAGACCCGGGACTAGTGTACAATGAGCAGTTCTTC
CDR3: CSVEDPGLVYNEQFF
J: TRBJ2-1
D: TRBD2
V: TRBV29-1
size: .
length: 15

DNA: TGCAGCGTGGCCGGGAGAATGGGTGAAGAGACCCAGTACTTC
CDR3: CSVAGRMGEETQYF
J: TRBJ2-5
D: .
V: TRBV29-1
size: .
length: 14

DNA: TGTGCCAGCAGTTTTCTGCAGGGCGGGGGCACCTACAATGAGCAGTTCTTC
CDR3: CASSFLQGGGTYNEQFF
J: TRBJ2-1
D: .
V: TRBV2
size: few
length: 17

DNA: TGTGCCAGCAGCTTGGCGGGAGGAGAGACCCAGTACTTC
CDR3: CASSLAGGETQYF
J: TRBJ2-5
D: TRBD2
V: TRBV5-6
size: .
length: 13

DNA: TGTGCCAGCAGCTTGGGACAGAGCAACGAGCAGTACTTC
CDR3: CASSLGQSNEQYF
J: TRBJ2-7
D: TRBD1
V: TRBV7-9
size: few
length: 13

DNA: TGTGCCTGGAGTGTGGGCGGAGGCTACGAGCAGTACTTC
CDR3: CAWSVGGGYEQYF
J: TRBJ2-7
D: .
V: TRBV30
size: .
length: 13

DNA: TGTGCCAGCAGCCGGAGGGCAGATACGCAGTATTTT
CDR3: CASSRRADTQYF
J: TRBJ2-3
D: .
V: TRBV7-2
size: few
length: 12

DNA: TGTGCCAGCAGCTTAGAACGGGGAACAGAGACCCAGTACTTC
CDR3: CASSLERGTETQYF
J: TRBJ2-5
D: .
V: TRBV7-9
size: few
length: 14